This T cell receptor (beta chain) was identified in a study of blood T cell repertoires in COVID-19. The V gene lost 2 bases and the J gene lost 6 bases, with 4 bases spanning the gap. The germline V gene has CDR1 KGHSH and CDR2 LQKENI. CDR3 length: 11 amino acids. Measured with immunoSEQ multiplex PCR; TCRdb has only the in-frame clones, and not every one. The sample gives 250,000 or so clones, 80% to 90% of which show up once; under 2.5% is in the top ten. This clone appeared once. The rearrangement uses TRBV18 and TRBJ1-1; D uncertain. This TCR came from a woman between 45 and 65 years old who had recovered from COVID-19. Sequenced material: PBMCs or T cells enriched from blood (not recorded which). The CDR3 DNA reads as TGTGCCAGCTCACCATCCTCTGAAGCTTTCTTT. This sequence encodes CASSPSSEAFF.